This is a list of T cell receptor beta chains from one sample in a study of OX40 agonist ivuxolimab in advanced cancers. This table comes from immunoSEQ multiplex PCR, and its TCRdb copy is limited to in-frame clones, with some not included. This repertoire shows approximately 60,000 clones, around 86% found once; its top ten account for 0.38%. The sample consisted of CD4+ or CD8+ T cells sorted from blood, taken in a trial of the OX40 agonist ivuxolimab. The receptor source for this set is an adult with an advanced solid tumor such as melanoma, head and neck, liver or kidney cancer. CDR3s include the opening cysteine and the closing phenylalanine or tryptophan.

V	J	CDR3
TRBV11-2	TRBJ1-1	CASSPRWGLGNTEAFF
TRBV2	TRBJ2-7	CASSLTSGYEQYF
TRBV25-1	TRBJ1-4	CASSVYGATNEKLFF
TRBV11-2	TRBJ1-2	CASSPPQGAGYGYTF
TRBV29-1	TRBJ1-2	CSSARQYGYTF
TRBV6-4	TRBJ2-1	CASSVGSFNEQFF
TRBV10-1	TRBJ1-6	CASRGIRRDNSPLHF
TRBV18	TRBJ1-2	CASSQRMGYTF
TRBV9	TRBJ1-1	CASGSVAVGTEAFF
TRBV7-7	TRBJ2-1	CASSLTGSSYNEQFF
TRBV27	TRBJ1-3	CASSRGTGRGNTIYF
TRBV5-6	TRBJ1-1	CASSRTGDLHKAFF
TRBV30	TRBJ1-3	CAWNGRGNTIYF
TRBV5-4	TRBJ2-3	CASSLGATGEADTQYF
TRBV7-2	TRBJ1-2	CASSDRVSSEDGYTF
TRBV14	TRBJ1-4	CASTAKGAPNEKLFF
TRBV5-1	TRBJ2-1	CASSLEGGGHNEQFF
TRBV11-3	TRBJ2-2	CASSSRTESGELFF
TRBV19	TRBJ2-3	CASSREGQGVLDTQYF
TRBV6-5	TRBJ1-2	CASSPGTRANYGYTF
TRBV5-4	TRBJ2-3	CASSLTGSTDTQYF
TRBV4-2	TRBJ1-3	CASSTDRGHGNTIYF
TRBV10-1	TRBJ1-1	CASSGDRGNTEAFF
TRBV4-3	TRBJ2-5	CASSQEGIGVGGQETQYF
TRBV5-4	TRBJ2-5	CASSGNLGTQYF
TRBV15	TRBJ2-5	CATSGPGDFPGLAGGPETQYF
TRBV6-5	TRBJ2-7	CASSYRASGAYEQYF
TRBV6-5	TRBJ2-7	CASSRGTGEDYEQYF
TRBV5-1	TRBJ1-1	CASSSGQLNTEAFF
TRBV5-4	TRBJ1-1	CASSLFGTGARSTEAFF
TRBV19	TRBJ1-5	CASTTGVNQPQHF
TRBV7-2	TRBJ1-6	CASSLVGLPYNSPLHF
TRBV6-5	TRBJ1-1	CASSYSAGGSTEAFF
TRBV5-4	TRBJ1-1	CASSLQGEAFF
TRBV4-2	TRBJ1-1	CASSRMGQGRNTEAFF
TRBV18	TRBJ2-5	CASSPTLAETQYF
TRBV7-2	TRBJ2-3	CASSLVAPGLAELHTQYF
TRBV9	TRBJ2-2	CASSVTSGGLGTGELFF
TRBV2	TRBJ1-2	CASSEVSRTPGYGYTF
TRBV2	TRBJ1-1	CATSKALPHTEAFF
TRBV20-1	TRBJ2-4	CSAGDPNIQYF
TRBV18	TRBJ1-3	CASSPLPTTGDSGNTIYF
TRBV5-1	TRBJ2-3	CASSLGTSKDTQYF
TRBV6-5	TRBJ2-2	CASSFRAQNTGELFF
TRBV18	TRBJ2-7	CASSPPGQGGEQYF
TRBV29-1	TRBJ2-5	CSANGGRQGAQEQYF
TRBV10-1	TRBJ2-3	CASSEWTGGRGAQYF
TRBV19	TRBJ2-7	CASTKGSSYEQYF
TRBV4-2	TRBJ2-1	CASSQADRASGGDEQFF
TRBV9	TRBJ1-2	CASSVAQEYGYTF
TRBV5-6	TRBJ2-5	CASSLGGFQETQYF
TRBV5-1	TRBJ2-5	CASSLAGTGKETQYF
TRBV6-1	TRBJ2-7	CARGEGAGYEQYF
TRBV25-1	TRBJ2-2	CASSSLATRLVGELFF